Listed below are T cell receptor beta chains from one sample, sequenced in a study of beta chain features in type 1 diabetes. The assay was immunoSEQ multiplex PCR, and TCRdb's table has in-frame clones only and misses some. Altogether 630,000 or so clones are present, roughly 13% being singletons, with the ten largest covering 0.035% to 0.045%. The sample comprised naive CD4+ T cells from blood. These receptor sequences come from a man younger than 35 with type 1 diabetes. Both conserved end residues are part of each CDR3. The order of the fields is V gene, J gene, D gene, clone size, CDR3 protein, CDR3 DNA. The D gene is left open where the match is weak. Clone size is given for some rows only: seen once, a few or many times, or a class if the clone is expanded.

>TRBV9|TRBJ2-1|.|few
CANGGSSYNEQFF
TGTGCCAACGGCGGCAGCTCCTACAATGAGCAGTTCTTC
>TRBV6-1|TRBJ2-5|.|few
CASSPGQSRETQYF
TGTGCCAGCAGTCCCGGACAGAGCAGAGAGACCCAGTACTTC
>TRBV19|TRBJ2-6|.|few
CASSRQVSGANVLTF
TGTGCCAGTAGTAGACAGGTCTCTGGGGCCAACGTCCTGACTTTC
>TRBV5-6|TRBJ2-3|TRBD1|few
CASSSPGQGTDTQYF
TGTGCCAGCAGCTCGCCGGGACAGGGGACAGATACGCAGTATTTT
>TRBV2|TRBJ1-1|.|.
CASSEAVGGPAIETAFF
TGTGCCAGCAGTGAAGCGGTCGGGGGCCCGGCCATAGAGACAGCTTTCTTT
>TRBV30|TRBJ2-7|TRBD1|few
CAWSALDRASYEQYF
TGTGCCTGGAGCGCTCTGGACAGGGCCTCCTACGAGCAGTACTTC
>TRBV14|TRBJ2-2|.|.
CASSQLNTGELFF
TGTGCCAGCAGCCAGTTGAACACCGGGGAGCTGTTTTTT
>TRBV13|TRBJ1-6|TRBD1|few
CASSSTGDSPLHF
TGTGCCAGCAGCTCCACAGGGGACTCACCCCTCCACTTT
>TRBV7-2|TRBJ2-1|TRBD1|.
CASSPRTGAYNEQFF
TGTGCCAGCAGCCCTCGGACAGGGGCGTACAATGAGCAGTTCTTC
>TRBV30|TRBJ2-5|.|few
CAWSTATSTETQYF
TGTGCCTGGAGTACAGCGACCTCGACGGAGACCCAGTACTTC
>TRBV19|TRBJ2-1|TRBD1|few
CASSSRDRVYNEQFF
TGTGCCAGTAGCAGCCGGGACAGGGTCTACAATGAGCAGTTCTTC
>TRBV7-9|TRBJ2-3|.|few
CASSFDREADTQYF
TGTGCCAGCAGCTTTGACAGGGAGGCAGATACGCAGTATTTT
>TRBV7-9|TRBJ2-3|TRBD1|.
CASRLTGGADTQYF
TGTGCCAGCAGGCTGACAGGGGGCGCAGATACGCAGTATTTT
>TRBV7-9|TRBJ2-7|.|.
CASSTLLVGDLSYEQYF
TGTGCCAGCAGCACACTTCTCGTTGGCGACTTATCCTACGAGCAGTACTTC
>TRBV30|TRBJ1-4|.|few
CAWRGGHEKLFF
TGTGCCTGGAGGGGGGGGCATGAAAAACTGTTTTTT
>TRBV7-9|TRBJ2-7|TRBD1|.
CASSPRTGGGYEQYF
TGTGCCAGCAGCCCTAGGACAGGGGGAGGCTACGAGCAGTACTTC
>TRBV27|TRBJ1-2|.|.
CASSWGLYAGYTF
TGTGCCAGCAGTTGGGGCCTCTATGCCGGCTACACCTTC
>TRBV6-1|TRBJ2-5|TRBD2|.
CASSPSGVAPETQYF
TGTGCCAGCAGTCCTAGCGGGGTGGCCCCAGAGACCCAGTACTTC
>TRBV6-5|TRBJ2-1|TRBD2|.
CASSYMAGGFNEQFF
TGTGCCAGCAGTTACATGGCGGGAGGCTTCAATGAGCAGTTCTTC
>TRBV4-1|TRBJ2-7|.|few
CASSHPGKGLDEQYF
TGCGCCAGCAGCCACCCAGGGAAGGGCTTGGACGAGCAGTACTTC
>TRBV28|TRBJ1-3|.|.
CASGPWGSSGNTIYF
TGTGCCAGCGGCCCTTGGGGGAGCTCTGGAAACACCATATATTTT
>TRBV25-1|TRBJ2-7|TRBD2|few
CASSESRASGSSYEQYF
TGTGCCAGCAGTGAATCCCGGGCTAGCGGGAGCTCCTACGAGCAGTACTTC
>TRBV7-2|TRBJ1-5|.|few
CASSQTASRGQPQHF
TGTGCCAGCAGCCAAACAGCGTCCCGGGGGCAGCCCCAGCATTTT
>TRBV4-3|TRBJ1-6|.|.
CASSQEAGHGNSPLHF
TGCGCCAGCAGCCAAGAGGCAGGTCATGGGAATTCACCCCTCCACTTT
>TRBV27|TRBJ1-5|.|.
CASSSLGGNQPQHF
TGTGCCAGCAGTTCCTTGGGCGGCAATCAGCCCCAGCATTTT
>TRBV7-3|TRBJ2-2|.|.
CASSLLPRADELFF
TGTGCCAGCAGCTTACTACCTCGGGCAGACGAGCTGTTTTTT
>TRBV7-2|TRBJ2-5|.|few
CASSPVFVGGETQYF
TGTGCCAGCAGCCCCGTTTTTGTAGGCGGAGAGACCCAGTACTTC
>TRBV28|TRBJ1-6|.|.
CASSPGTAHNSPLHF
TGTGCCAGCAGTCCCGGGACCGCACATAATTCACCCCTCCACTTT
>TRBV5-1|TRBJ2-5|.|.
CASSLTRTTQETQYF
TGCGCCAGCAGCCTGACGCGGACTACCCAAGAGACCCAGTACTTC
>TRBV7-9|TRBJ2-1|TRBD2|.
CASSSLRTGLAANEQFF
TGTGCCAGCAGCTCCCTGAGGACGGGACTAGCGGCCAATGAGCAGTTCTTC
>TRBV6-4|TRBJ2-1|.|.
CASSDSRLATNNEQFF
TGTGCCAGCAGTGACTCGAGGCTAGCGACAAACAATGAGCAGTTCTTC
>TRBV5-4|TRBJ1-1|.|.
CASTHTLWVANTEAFF
TGTGCCAGCACCCACACTCTGTGGGTGGCGAACACTGAAGCTTTCTTT
>TRBV6-5|TRBJ2-5|.|few
CASSYRGETQYF
TGTGCCAGCAGTTACAGGGGAGAGACCCAGTACTTC
>TRBV6-6|TRBJ2-7|TRBD2|.
CASTRERTSGAYEQYF
TGTGCCAGCACTCGAGAGAGGACTAGCGGGGCCTACGAGCAGTACTTC
>TRBV4-3|TRBJ2-5|.|few
CASSQSSYQETQYF
TGCGCCAGCAGCCAAAGCAGCTACCAAGAGACCCAGTACTTC
>TRBV29-1|TRBJ2-1|.|few
CSVGGDRNEQFF
TGCAGCGTTGGTGGGGACCGAAATGAGCAGTTCTTC
>TRBV5-1|TRBJ2-7|.|.
CASSLGDYEQYF
TGCGCCAGCAGCTTGGGAGATTACGAGCAGTACTTC
>TRBV4-3|TRBJ2-3|TRBD1|.
CASSQGTGKDTQYF
TGCGCCAGCAGCCAAGGGACAGGGAAAGATACGCAGTATTTT
>TRBV2|TRBJ2-7|TRBD1|.
CASKPQGAVDEQYF
TGTGCCAGCAAGCCCCAGGGGGCGGTTGATGAGCAGTACTTC